The 27 T cell receptor beta chains listed next were all sequenced from one sample in a study of memory CD4+ T cells and cytomegalovirus serostatus. Produced via immunoSEQ multiplex PCR; TCRdb's table is partial and in-frame only. The sample consists of 61,000 or so clones, 80% of them appearing once. The sort gate was single viable CD3+CD4+CD8-CD45RO+ cells for memory CD4+ T cells. Material: memory CD4+ T cells from blood. The receptors come from an adult in good health and CMV-seronegative. Some clones in this sample may be carry-over from other donors' samples.

This chain connects TRBV5-8 to TRBJ2-2; tentative D call: TRBD2 (5 bases). Germline lookup yields CDR1 SGHTS and CDR2 YDEGEE. The CDR3 runs 15 residues. Between the trimmed V and J ends, which lost 1 base and 7 bases, there was a span of 14 bases. CDR3 bases: TGTGCCAGCAGCTTGCGACTAACCTTGGGCGGGGAGCTGTTTTTT. Translating it yields CASSLRLTLGGELFF.

This chain uses TRBV2 with TRBJ2-2, with 10 nucleotides matching TRBD1. The CDR3 has 15 residues. CDR1 is SNHLY and CDR2 is FYNNEI in the germline V gene. J lost 5 bases, V lost 6 bases, and 6 bases had no gene match. The CDR3 loop is CASRETGGRTGELFF. CDR3 coding DNA: TGTGCCAGCAGGGAGACAGGGGGCCGGACCGGGGAGCTGTTTTTT.

This chain connects TRBV4-2 to TRBJ1-2; 7 bases agree with TRBD1. Germline-derived CDR1 and CDR2 are LGHNA and YNFKEQ. CDR3 length: 16 residues. J lost 8 bases, V lost 3 bases, and 15 bases had no gene match. The CDR3 region is CASSHQGGRGLGGYTF. The CDR3 DNA reads TGTGCCAGCAGCCACCAAGGAGGTAGGGGGCTTGGGGGCTACACCTTC.

The chain carries TRBV5-1 and TRBJ2-1; 12 positions agree with TRBD2. V trimming: 0 bases; J trimming: 8 bases; junction bases outside the gene matches: 3. Germline values: CDR1 SGHRS, CDR2 YFSETQ. This CDR3 region has 15 residues. The CDR3 bases are TGCGCCAGCAGCTTGGGGCCTAGCGGGAGGGATGAGCAGTTCTTC. Translated, it gives CASSLGPSGRDEQFF.

This chain uses TRBV6-5 with TRBJ1-1; D is undetermined. Trimming left V 0 bases short and J 10 bases short, with 18 bases between. The CDR3 covers 15 residues. CDR1 is MNHEY and CDR2 is SVGAGI in the germline V gene. The chain's CDR3 is CASSYSIGTLKGAFF. The DNA of the CDR3 is TGTGCCAGCAGTTACTCGATCGGAACCCTAAAGGGAGCTTTCTTT.

V and J are TRBV28 and TRBJ2-3; D is unclear. The CDR3 runs 15 residues. V lost 4 bases and J lost 3, with 14 bases in between. The germline gives CDR1 MDHEN, CDR2 SYDVKM. CDR3 coding DNA: TGTGCCAGCAGTTCCCCCGCCGCTTCTACAGATACGCAGTATTTT. This codes for CASSSPAASTDTQYF.

This clone was counted a single time. The V and J genes are TRBV25-1 and TRBJ1-4; D may be TRBD1 (6 bases). The CDR3 contains 15 residues. CDR1 and CDR2 (germline): MGHDK, SYGVNS. V lost 1 base, J lost 3 bases, and 9 bases lay in between. CDR3: CASSESGGPNEKLFF. CDR3 in DNA: TGTGCCAGCAGTGAATCCGGGGGGCCTAATGAAAAACTGTTTTTT.

The rearrangement uses TRBV5-1 and TRBJ1-1, with no clear D. Germline loops: CDR1 SGHRS, CDR2 YFSETQ. V lost 0 bases and J lost 2, with 11 bases in between. The CDR3 has 15 residues. The CDR3 is CASSLGGFSNTEAFF. CDR3 nucleotide sequence: TGCGCCAGCAGCTTGGGTGGGTTCTCAAACACTGAAGCTTTCTTT. Complete variable domain (other parts from reference TRBV5-1 and TRBJ1-1): KAGVTQTPRYLIKTRGQQVTLSCSPISGHRSVSWYQQTPGQGLQFLFEYFSETQRNKGNFPGRFSGRQFSNSRSEMNVSTLELGDSALYLCASSLGGFSNTEAFFGQGTRLTVV.

The J gene is TRBJ2-1, the V gene TRBV20-1; no reliable D call. V lost 6 bases to trimming and J lost 10 bases, with 13 bases between them. The CDR3 extends over 11 amino acids. Germline CDR1 and CDR2: DFQATT and SNEGSKA (reference sequence). The CDR3 spells CSAGIRHEQFF. DNA of the CDR3: TGCAGTGCGGGGATACGGCACGAGCAGTTCTTC.

This sequence joins TRBV5-1 and TRBJ2-2; D may be TRBD1 (6 bases). The CDR3 runs 16 residues. The ends were cut back, 0 bases at V and 0 bases at J, with 9 bases in the middle. Per the germline V gene, CDR1 is SGHRS and CDR2 is YFSETQ. This CDR3 reads CASSLVPGANTGELFF. The CDR3 DNA is TGCGCCAGCAGCTTGGTACCAGGGGCGAACACCGGGGAGCTGTTTTTT.

The genes are TRBV5-1 and TRBJ2-7; D assignment may be TRBD1 or TRBD2 (5 bases each). CDR1 is SGHRS and CDR2 is YFSETQ in the germline V gene. CDR3 size: 15 residues. V lost 1 base and J lost 2, with 13 bases in between. The CDR3 protein is CASSLTGTGTYEQYF. CDR3 coding DNA: TGCGCCAGCAGCTTGACAGGTACGGGGACCTACGAGCAGTACTTC.

This clone was recorded once. The genes are TRBV15 and TRBJ2-6, with a possible D match to TRBD1 (5 bases). Trimming left V 5 bases short and J 1 base short, with 9 bases between. Germline V gives CDR1 LNHNV, CDR2 YYDKDF (reference sequence). This CDR3 is 15 amino acids long. For the CDR3, the DNA is TGTGCCACCAGCCCTGCAGGGTCTGGGGCCAACGTCCTGACTTTC. This encodes CATSPAGSGANVLTF. The entire variable domain, with the rest obtained from reference TRBV15 and TRBJ2-6, is as follows: DAMVIQNPRYQVTQFGKPVTLSCSQTLNHNVMYWYQQKSSQAPKLLFHYYDKDFNNEADTPDNFQSRRPNTSFCFLDIRSPGLGDTAMYLCATSPAGSGANVLTFGAGSRLTVL.

The V and J genes are TRBV4-1 and TRBJ1-1; D perhaps matches TRBD1 (5 bases). The CDR3 sequence is 17 residues long. Germline CDR1 reads MGHRA; CDR2 reads YSYEKL. The V gene lost 2 bases and the J gene lost 2 bases, with 18 bases spanning the gap. The CDR3 coding sequence is TGCGCCAGCAGCCAACATTCAAACAGGCTCACTAACACTGAAGCTTTCTTT. As protein: CASSQHSNRLTNTEAFF.

The chain uses TRBV7-6 and TRBJ1-1; the D is unclear. The CDR3 extends over 17 amino acids. CDR1 SGHVS and CDR2 FNYEAQ come from the germline V gene. V was clipped by 0 bases and J by 0 bases, with 14 bases between them. The CDR3, as DNA: TGTGCCAGCAGCTTAGCCGCGACCCGGACCGTGAACACTGAAGCTTTCTTT. Translated, it gives CASSLAATRTVNTEAFF.

This clone was seen a single time. The J gene is TRBJ1-5, the V gene TRBV7-2; a weak D match, TRBD1 (5 bases). V was clipped by 1 base and J by 7 bases, with 14 bases between them. Germline-derived CDR1 and CDR2 are SGHTA and FQGNSA. This CDR3 spans 15 amino acids. This CDR3 is CASSLVGQGSQPQHF. CDR3 nucleotide sequence: TGTGCCAGCAGCTTAGTCGGTCAGGGCAGCCAGCCCCAGCATTTT.

The V call is TRBV5-1, the J call TRBJ1-2; D gene uncertain. With 5 bases removed from V and 5 bases from J, the gap between germline ends came to 13 bases. This CDR3 has 13 residues. Germline V gene data show CDR1 as SGHRS and CDR2 as YFSETQ. The CDR3 DNA reads as TGCGCCAGCAGGTTCACAGCAGGATATGGCTACACCTTC. Encoded protein: CASRFTAGYGYTF.

The rearrangement links TRBV9 to TRBJ1-2, with 8 bases matching TRBD1. From germline, CDR1 is SGDLS and CDR2 YYNGEE. There are 17 residues in the CDR3. V was clipped by 0 bases and J by 1 base; unmatched bases: 8. The CDR3, as DNA: TGTGCCAGCAGCGTAGCGGCAGGGGGCGATTATAACTATGGCTACACCTTC. Translation gives CASSVAAGGDYNYGYTF.

This chain uses TRBV9 with TRBJ2-7; TRBD1 agrees at 7 bases. Per the germline V gene, CDR1 is SGDLS and CDR2 is YYNGEE. The CDR3 has 13 amino acids. V gave up 4 bases and J gave up 8 bases; unmatched junction bases: 9. CDR3 coding DNA: TGTGCCAGCAGCTTGGGGACAGACTCAAAGCAGTACTTC. This translates into CASSLGTDSKQYF.

This chain links TRBV9 with TRBJ2-1, with 7 nucleotides matching TRBD2. V gave up 5 bases and J gave up 8 bases; unmatched junction bases: 7. The CDR3 extends over 13 amino acids. In germline, CDR1 is SGDLS, CDR2 YYNGEE. As DNA, the CDR3 is TGTGCCAGCAGGGGGGGGGACGAAGATGAGCAGTTCTTC. Its translation: CASRGGDEDEQFF. Looking up the rest from reference TRBV9 and TRBJ2-1 gives the full variable domain: DSGVTQTPKHLITATGQRVTLRCSPRSGDLSVYWYQQSLDQGLQFLIQYYNGEERAKGNILERFSAQQFPDLHSELNLSSLELGDSALYFCASRGGDEDEQFFGPGTRLTVL.

This clone was counted between two and nine times. The V gene is TRBV5-6, the J gene TRBJ1-4; D call uncertain. Germline V gives CDR1 SGHDT, CDR2 YYEEEE. The CDR3 consists of 13 residues. V shed 1 base and J shed 4 bases, with 5 bases lying between them. The CDR3 DNA is TGTGCCAGCAGCTTGTCCTATAATGAAAAACTGTTTTTT. This translates into CASSLSYNEKLFF.

The gene calls are TRBV18 and TRBJ2-1; D possibly corresponds to TRBD2 (5 bases). The germline V gene encodes CDR1 KGHSH and CDR2 LQKENI. This CDR3 has 16 amino acids. Trimming took 2 bases from V and 0 from J, leaving 11 bases between them. The CDR3 sequence: CASSPNRGSSYNEQFF. The CDR3, as DNA: TGTGCCAGCTCACCAAATAGAGGGAGCTCCTACAATGAGCAGTTCTTC.

The chain recombines TRBV2 with TRBJ2-5; 10 bases agree with TRBD2. V was clipped by 7 bases and J by 2 bases; unmatched bases: 4. The CDR3 is 14 amino acids. Germline V lookup: CDR1 SNHLY, CDR2 FYNNEI. CDR3 in amino acids: CASKERGGQETQYF. As DNA, the CDR3 is TGTGCCAGCAAGGAGCGGGGGGGTCAAGAGACCCAGTACTTC.

This clone occurred a few times. This chain joins TRBV6-5 and TRBJ1-1; no reliable D call. The germline V gene encodes CDR1 MNHEY and CDR2 SVGAGI. V lost 4 bases and J lost 2, with 8 bases in between. CDR3 size: 13 residues. This CDR3 is CASSSRTNTEAFF. CDR3 sequence (DNA): TGTGCCAGCAGTTCCCGCACCAACACTGAAGCTTTCTTT.

The J gene is TRBJ2-2, the V gene TRBV6-1; D is undetermined. The V gene's germline CDR1 is MNHNS and CDR2 SASEGT. Trimming removed 2 bases at V and 4 bases at J, with 5 bases between. There are 13 residues in the CDR3. This chain's CDR3 is CASSEQGTGELFF. The CDR3 DNA sequence: TGTGCCAGCAGTGAACAAGGCACCGGGGAGCTGTTTTTT.

This clone came up once. The V gene is TRBV5-3, the J gene TRBJ1-1; no definite D call. TRBV5-3 has ORF status, its function being uncertain. The ends were cut back, 4 bases at V and 2 bases at J, with 15 bases in the middle. This CDR3 contains 15 residues. The CDR3 protein is CARSLGRPLNTEAFF. The CDR3 nucleotides read TGTGCCAGAAGCCTCGGACGGCCCCTAAACACTGAAGCTTTCTTT.

The V and J genes are TRBV28 and TRBJ1-1, with 7 bases fitting TRBD1. CDR1 MDHEN and CDR2 SYDVKM come from the germline V gene. CDR3 length: 15 amino acids. With V trimmed by 5 bases and J by 4 bases, 10 bases remained unmatched. The CDR3 spells CASSLPRDSGTEAFF. The CDR3 DNA follows: TGTGCCAGCAGTCTCCCCCGGGACAGTGGCACTGAAGCTTTCTTT. The full variable domain, its missing parts supplied by reference TRBV28 and TRBJ1-1, is DVKVTQSSRYLVKRTGEKVFLECVQDMDHENMFWYRQDPGLGLRLIYFSYDVKMKEKGDIPEGYSVSREKKERFSLILESASTNQTSMYLCASSLPRDSGTEAFFGQGTRLTVV.

The rearrangement links TRBV7-2 to TRBJ2-1; TRBD2 is a possible D gene (6 bases). The CDR3 length is 17 residues. The germline gives CDR1 SGHTA, CDR2 FQGNSA. Trimming shortened V by 1 base and J by 0 bases, and 13 bases separated the two germline ends. The CDR3 nucleotides are TGTGCCAGCAGCTTAGTTGGGACTCCTAGCTCCTACAATGAGCAGTTCTTC. Protein sequence: CASSLVGTPSSYNEQFF.